Following are 7 T cell receptor beta chains from one sample sequenced in a study of T cells expressing NK-cell markers. Reanalyzing the 5' RACE reads, TCRdb keeps one entry per CDR3 protein, without DNA. The specimen's table records around 380,000 distinct CDR3 sequences. Material: blood T cells: a sorted CD56 or NKG2C T cell subset, CD4+ or CD8+ T cells, or bulk PBMC T cells (not recorded which). The receptors were gathered from a woman aged 45-59 years in good health.

The rearrangement joins TRBV7-2 to TRBJ2-3; there is no DNA to check the TCRdb D call of TRBD2. Germline V CDR1 and CDR2: SGHTA, FQGNSA. The CDR3 sequence is 16 residues long. The CDR3 reads CASSTGLAGGADTQYF.

The chain carries TRBV7-8 and TRBJ2-3; without DNA, the TCRdb call of TRBD1 cannot be checked. This CDR3 spans 15 amino acids. Germline lookup yields CDR1 SGHVS and CDR2 FQNEAQ. CDR3 sequence: CASSLERGYTDTQYF. Based on the CDR3 plus reference TRBV7-8 and TRBJ2-3, the full variable domain is GAGVSQSPRYKVAKRGQDVALRCDPISGHVSLFWYQQALGQGPEFLTYFQNEAQLDKSGLPSDRFFAERPEGSVSTLKIQRTQQEDSAVYLCASSLERGYTDTQYFGPGTRLTVL.

The chain has TRBV7-9 and TRBJ2-5; TCRdb's D call of TRBD2 is untestable without DNA. The CDR3 consists of 17 residues. CDR1 SEHNR and CDR2 FQNEAQ come from the germline V gene (reference sequence). The CDR3 region is CASSFGTSGRSGETQYF.

The gene calls are TRBV2 and TRBJ2-2; checking the TCRdb D call of TRBD1 is not possible without DNA. CDR3 length equals 11 residues. Germline V CDR1 and CDR2: SNHLY, FYNNEI. The CDR3 here is CAPRGAPSLFF. Together with reference TRBV2 and TRBJ2-2, the CDR3 gives the full variable domain: EPEVTQTPSHQVTQMGQEVILRCVPISNHLYFYWYRQILGQKVEFLVSFYNNEISEKSEIFDDQFSVERPDGSNFTLKIRSTKLEDSAMYFCAPRGAPSLFFGEGSRLTVL.

V and J are TRBV20-1 and TRBJ1-5. CDR1 DFQATT and CDR2 SNEGSKA come from the germline V gene (reference sequence). The CDR3 extends over 16 amino acids. CDR3 sequence reads: CSALTRGFYSNQPQHF.

The rearrangement links TRBV6-5 to TRBJ2-6; without DNA, the TCRdb call of TRBD1 cannot be checked. The CDR3 has 18 residues. Per the germline V gene, CDR1 is MNHEY and CDR2 is SVGAGI. CDR3 sequence reads: CASSPLGQGSSGANVLTF.

The CDR3 region is CASSLARAASTDTQYF. The gene calls are TRBV12-3 or TRBV12-4 and TRBJ2-3; with no DNA, the TCRdb D assignment of TRBD1 cannot be verified. The CDR3 spans 16 residues.